This T cell receptor beta chain was observed in a study of blood T cell repertoires in COVID-19. V was cut by 1 base and J by 9 bases, with 6 bases left in between. Germline values: CDR1 SGHTA, CDR2 FQGNSA. The CDR3 has 12 residues. TCRdb's copy holds only in-frame clones and misses some; the assay was immunoSEQ multiplex PCR. In the table there are 95,000 to 150,000 clones, 70% to 90% of which are singletons. The sample comprised peripheral blood. The chain carries TRBV7-2 and TRBJ2-2; D remains unclear. The sequence came from a man aged 35 to 55 with acute or convalescent COVID-19. CDR3 protein: CASSLGVRELFF. In DNA form, the CDR3 reads TGTGCCAGCAGCTTAGGAGTCAGGGAGCTGTTTTTT.